A selection of T cell receptor beta chains follows, all from one sample in a study of T cells after somatic rescue of genetic block. Profiled with immunoSEQ multiplex PCR; TCRdb holds only in-frame clones, not every one. Found here are about 63,000 clones, about 92% of them singletons; the top ten hold about 3%. Sequencing was done on a sample of peripheral blood mononuclear cells (PBMCs). The receptors stem from a man aged 35 to 55. CDR3s include the opening cysteine and the closing phenylalanine or tryptophan. Each record gives: clone size, J gene, V gene, D gene, CDR3 protein, CDR3 DNA. A D gene is named only where the DNA matches it firmly. Clone size is shown for a subset of rows, as once, few, many or a class of expanded clone.

>-|TRBJ2-2|TRBV6-4|TRBD1
CASSDRDRDTGELFF
TGTGCCAGCAGTGACCGGGACAGGGACACCGGGGAGCTGTTTTTT
>-|TRBJ2-1|TRBV4-2|-
CASSQEGTPANEQFF
TGTGCCAGCAGCCAAGAAGGGACTCCCGCCAATGAGCAGTTCTTC
>once|TRBJ2-1|TRBV7-2|-
CASSLDRGNNEQFF
TGTGCCAGCAGCTTAGATAGAGGGAACAATGAGCAGTTCTTC
>-|TRBJ2-3|TRBV6-1|-
CASSESAGGSTDTQYF
TGTGCCAGCAGTGAAAGTGCAGGGGGGAGCACAGATACGCAGTATTTT
>-|TRBJ1-5|TRBV18|-
CASSPGGAVQPQHF
TGTGCCAGCTCACCTGGGGGCGCAGTTCAGCCCCAGCATTTT
>-|TRBJ1-1|TRBV27|-
CATAWAMDTEAFF
TGTGCCACCGCTTGGGCAATGGACACTGAAGCTTTCTTT
>-|TRBJ2-7|TRBV11-2|-
CASSTGLAYEQYF
TGTGCCAGCAGCACGGGACTGGCCTACGAGCAGTACTTC
>-|TRBJ1-4|TRBV25-1|-
CASSEGDWGRLEKLFF
TGTGCCAGCAGTGAAGGCGATTGGGGGCGGCTGGAAAAACTGTTTTTT
>-|TRBJ2-6|TRBV5-4|TRBD1
CASSPDRAGANVLTF
TGTGCCAGCAGTCCTGACAGGGCCGGGGCCAACGTCCTGACTTTC
>-|TRBJ2-7|TRBV11-2|-
CASSLGPQQYF
TGTGCCAGCAGCTTAGGGCCCCAGCAGTACTTC
>once|TRBJ1-2|TRBV20-1|-
CSAFGQGYTF
TGCAGTGCTTTCGGACAGGGCTACACCTTC
>-|TRBJ2-7|TRBV7-6|TRBD2
CASSLGTSGNSYEQYF
TGTGCCAGCAGCTTAGGGACTAGCGGGAACTCCTACGAGCAGTACTTC
>-|TRBJ1-4|TRBV4-3|-
CASSARGANEKLFF
TGCGCCAGCAGCGCCCGAGGGGCAAATGAAAAACTGTTTTTT
>-|TRBJ1-3|TRBV28|-
CASSLTWDGNTIYF
TGTGCCAGCAGTTTAACGTGGGATGGAAACACCATATATTTT
>once|TRBJ2-3|TRBV18|-
CASSPEKYTDTQYF
TGTGCCAGCTCACCAGAGAAGTATACAGATACGCAGTATTTT
>-|TRBJ1-4|TRBV5-6|-
CASSIGGDSNEKLFF
TGTGCCAGCAGCATCGGGGGGGATTCTAATGAAAAACTGTTTTTT
>-|TRBJ2-7|TRBV13|TRBD1
CASSWVGQGTEQYF
TGTGCCAGCAGCTGGGTCGGACAGGGGACCGAGCAGTACTTC
>-|TRBJ2-1|TRBV19|-
CASSNSLSYNEQFF
TGTGCCAGTAGCAACTCCCTCTCCTACAATGAGCAGTTCTTC
>-|TRBJ1-1|TRBV18|-
CASSPSSGWRTEAFF
TGTGCCAGCTCACCATCGTCAGGGTGGAGGACTGAAGCTTTCTTT
>-|TRBJ1-1|TRBV7-2|-
CASSTPGNTEAFF
TGTGCCAGCAGCACCCCGGGGAACACTGAAGCTTTCTTT
>-|TRBJ2-1|TRBV7-2|TRBD2
CASSFGLAGVNEQFF
TGTGCCAGCAGTTTCGGACTAGCGGGGGTCAATGAGCAGTTCTTC
>-|TRBJ2-2|TRBV18|-
CASSSSGGDGELFF
TGTGCCAGCTCATCTTCAGGAGGGGACGGGGAGCTGTTTTTT
>-|TRBJ1-6|TRBV10-3|-
CAISESEARPYNSPLHF
TGTGCCATCAGTGAGTCCGAGGCGAGGCCCTATAATTCACCCCTCCACTTT
>once|TRBJ1-3|TRBV7-8|-
CASSLASDSGNTIYF
TGTGCCAGCAGCTTAGCGAGTGACTCTGGAAACACCATATATTTT
>-|TRBJ2-7|TRBV6-1|TRBD1
CASSPRTGASYEQYF
TGTGCCAGCAGCCCCCGGACAGGTGCCTCCTACGAGCAGTACTTC
>-|TRBJ1-5|TRBV18|TRBD1
CASSRGTGSNQPQHF
TGTGCCAGCTCACGGGGGACAGGTAGCAATCAGCCCCAGCATTTT
>once|TRBJ2-1|TRBV15|TRBD1
CATSTGQGYNEQFF
TGTGCCACCAGCACGGGACAGGGGTACAATGAGCAGTTCTTC
>-|TRBJ2-1|TRBV5-1|TRBD2
CASSLGDYYEQFF
TGCGCCAGCAGCTTGGGGGACTACTATGAGCAGTTCTTC
>-|TRBJ1-6|TRBV7-3|-
CASSLMGRSDSPLHF
TGTGCCAGCAGCTTAATGGGCAGGAGCGATTCACCCCTCCACTTT
>-|TRBJ1-1|TRBV9|-
CASSDDRLGHTEAFF
TGTGCCAGCAGCGACGATCGCCTGGGGCACACTGAAGCTTTCTTT
>-|TRBJ2-7|TRBV13|-
CASSLRALTYEQYF
TGTGCCAGCAGCCTACGGGCCCTAACCTACGAGCAGTACTTC
>-|TRBJ2-1|TRBV29-1|-
CSVPGGYQSSYNEQFF
TGCAGCGTTCCAGGGGGGTACCAAAGCTCCTACAATGAGCAGTTCTTC
>-|TRBJ2-3|TRBV15|-
CATSRGFRARTDTQYF
TGTGCCACCAGCAGAGGATTTAGGGCACGTACAGATACGCAGTATTTT
>-|TRBJ2-5|TRBV9|TRBD2
CASSVGASGGPAETQYF
TGTGCCAGCAGCGTAGGTGCTAGCGGGGGGCCCGCAGAGACCCAGTACTTC
>-|TRBJ1-1|TRBV18|-
CASSPEGNTEAFF
TGTGCCAGCTCTCCCGAGGGGAACACTGAAGCTTTCTTT
>-|TRBJ1-2|TRBV6-5|TRBD1
CASSTDPGGFYGYTF
TGTGCCAGCAGTACGGACCCAGGGGGCTTCTATGGCTACACCTTC
>-|TRBJ1-2|TRBV28|-
CASSFGQNYGYTF
TGTGCCAGCAGTTTTGGCCAAAACTATGGCTACACCTTC
>-|TRBJ2-1|TRBV2|-
CASSSTRNEQFF
TGTGCCAGCAGCTCGACAAGGAATGAGCAGTTCTTC
>-|TRBJ2-1|TRBV29-1|-
CSVRVPGPYNEQFF
TGCAGCGTAAGGGTTCCCGGGCCCTACAATGAGCAGTTCTTC
>-|TRBJ2-7|TRBV7-9|TRBD1
CASSRPGQAYEQYF
TGTGCCAGCAGCCGCCCCGGACAGGCCTACGAGCAGTACTTC
>-|TRBJ2-3|TRBV14|-
CASSQAFDRNTQYF
TGTGCCAGCAGCCAAGCCTTCGACAGGAATACGCAGTATTTT
>once|TRBJ2-7|TRBV2|-
CASSEYSPEQYF
TGTGCCAGCAGTGAGTACTCCCCGGAGCAGTACTTC
>-|TRBJ1-6|TRBV25-1|-
CASRWTDNSPLHF
TGTGCCAGCAGATGGACGGATAATTCACCCCTCCACTTT
>-|TRBJ1-1|TRBV6-1|TRBD1
CASSEGAGGRTEAFF
TGTGCCAGCAGTGAAGGAGCAGGGGGCAGGACTGAAGCTTTCTTT
>-|TRBJ2-7|TRBV27|TRBD2
CASSWTSGTYEQYF
TGTGCCAGCAGTTGGACTAGCGGGACCTACGAGCAGTACTTC
>once|TRBJ2-3|TRBV9|TRBD2
CASSWRLAGGPDTQYF
TGTGCCAGCAGCTGGCGACTAGCGGGAGGGCCAGATACGCAGTATTTT
>-|TRBJ2-5|TRBV19|TRBD1
CASSTGGVETQYF
TGTGCCAGTAGTACAGGGGGCGTTGAGACCCAGTACTTC
>-|TRBJ2-3|TRBV19|-
CASSISGGRTDTQYF
TGTGCCAGTAGTATCTCGGGGGGCCGTACAGATACGCAGTATTTT
>-|TRBJ2-1|TRBV27|-
CASSLTTSRAPGEQFF
TGTGCCAGCAGTTTAACGACTAGTAGGGCCCCCGGTGAGCAGTTCTTC
>-|TRBJ2-7|TRBV19|-
CASSTGLFSYEQYF
TGTGCCAGTAGTACCGGACTTTTCTCCTACGAGCAGTACTTC
>-|TRBJ2-1|TRBV21-1|-
CASSKSGTSSTSSYNEQFF
TGTGCCAGCAGCAAAAGTGGGACTAGCTCGACTTCGTCCTACAATGAGCAGTTCTTC
>-|TRBJ2-7|TRBV10-3|-
CAITQGESYEQYF
TGTGCCATCACTCAAGGGGAGTCCTACGAGCAGTACTTC